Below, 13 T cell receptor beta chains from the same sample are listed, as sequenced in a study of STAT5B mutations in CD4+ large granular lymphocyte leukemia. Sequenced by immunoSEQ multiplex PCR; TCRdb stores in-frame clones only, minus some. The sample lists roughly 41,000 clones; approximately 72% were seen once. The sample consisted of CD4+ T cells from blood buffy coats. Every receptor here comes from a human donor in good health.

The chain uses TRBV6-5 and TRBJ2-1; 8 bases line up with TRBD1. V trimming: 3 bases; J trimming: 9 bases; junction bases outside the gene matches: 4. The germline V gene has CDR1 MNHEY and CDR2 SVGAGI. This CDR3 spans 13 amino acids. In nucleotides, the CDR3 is TGTGCCAGCAGTTATGCAGGGGGCAGTGAGCAGTTCTTC. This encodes CASSYAGGSEQFF.

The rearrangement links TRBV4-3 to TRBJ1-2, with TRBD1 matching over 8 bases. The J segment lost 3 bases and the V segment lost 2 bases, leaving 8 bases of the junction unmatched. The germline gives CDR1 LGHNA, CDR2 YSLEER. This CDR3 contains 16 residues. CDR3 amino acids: CASSQQNRGSDYGYTF. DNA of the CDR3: TGCGCCAGCAGCCAACAAAACAGGGGGTCGGACTATGGCTACACCTTC.

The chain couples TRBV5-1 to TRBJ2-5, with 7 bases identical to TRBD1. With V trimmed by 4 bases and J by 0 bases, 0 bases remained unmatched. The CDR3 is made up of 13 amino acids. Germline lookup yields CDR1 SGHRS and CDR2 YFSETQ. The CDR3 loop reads CASSGTDQETQYF. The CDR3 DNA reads TGCGCCAGCAGCGGGACAGACCAAGAGACCCAGTACTTC.

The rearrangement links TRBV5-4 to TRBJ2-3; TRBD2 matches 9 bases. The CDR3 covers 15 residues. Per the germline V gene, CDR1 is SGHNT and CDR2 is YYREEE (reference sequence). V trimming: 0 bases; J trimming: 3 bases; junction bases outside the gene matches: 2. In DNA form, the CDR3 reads TGTGCCAGCAGCTTGGGCGGGGGGGCAACAGATACGCAGTATTTT. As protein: CASSLGGGATDTQYF.

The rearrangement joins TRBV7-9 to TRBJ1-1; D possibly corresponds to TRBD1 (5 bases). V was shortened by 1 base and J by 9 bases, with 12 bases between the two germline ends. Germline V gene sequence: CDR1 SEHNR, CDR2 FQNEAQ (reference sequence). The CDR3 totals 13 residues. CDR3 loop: CASSLGDSQQAFF. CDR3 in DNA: TGTGCCAGCAGCTTAGGAGACAGTCAGCAAGCTTTCTTT.

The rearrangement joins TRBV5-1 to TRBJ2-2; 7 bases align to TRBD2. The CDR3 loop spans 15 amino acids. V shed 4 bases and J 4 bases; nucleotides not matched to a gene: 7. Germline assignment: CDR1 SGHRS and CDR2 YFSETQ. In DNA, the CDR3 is TGCGCCAGCAGCCCTAGCGGTCCGGGCACCGGGGAGCTGTTTTTT. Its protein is CASSPSGPGTGELFF.

CDR3 sequence reads: CASSYDPRYGYTF. The CDR3 DNA is TGTGCCAGCAGTTACGACCCCCGCTATGGCTACACCTTC. The chain couples TRBV6-5 to TRBJ1-2; D uncertain. The CDR3 sequence is 13 residues long. Germline lookup yields CDR1 MNHEY and CDR2 SVGAGI. The V and J ends lost 2 bases and 4 bases respectively, with 8 bases between them.

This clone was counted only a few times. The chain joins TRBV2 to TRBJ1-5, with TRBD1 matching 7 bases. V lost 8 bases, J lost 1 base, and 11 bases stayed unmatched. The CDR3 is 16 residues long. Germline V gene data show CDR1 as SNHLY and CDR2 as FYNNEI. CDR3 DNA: TGTGCCAGCTCGAGCCCAGGGGGATTGAGCAATCAGCCCCAGCATTTT. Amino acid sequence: CASSSPGGLSNQPQHF.

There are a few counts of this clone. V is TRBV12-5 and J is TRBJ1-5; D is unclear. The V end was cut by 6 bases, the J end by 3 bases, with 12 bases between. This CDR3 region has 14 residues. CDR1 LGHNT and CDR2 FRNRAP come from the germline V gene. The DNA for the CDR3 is TGTGCTAGTGGGCCGGGATTGAACAATCAGCCCCAGCATTTT. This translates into CASGPGLNNQPQHF.

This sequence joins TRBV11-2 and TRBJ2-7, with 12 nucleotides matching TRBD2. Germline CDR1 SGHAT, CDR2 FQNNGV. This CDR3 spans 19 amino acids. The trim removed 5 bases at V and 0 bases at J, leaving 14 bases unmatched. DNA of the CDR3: TGTGCCAGCAGCCTAATAGGGGCGCTAGCGGGGGGGCCCTCCTACGAGCAGTACTTC. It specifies CASSLIGALAGGPSYEQYF.

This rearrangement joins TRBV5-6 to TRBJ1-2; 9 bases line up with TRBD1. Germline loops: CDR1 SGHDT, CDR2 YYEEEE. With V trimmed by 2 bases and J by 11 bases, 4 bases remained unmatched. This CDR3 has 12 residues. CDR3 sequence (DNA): TGTGCCAGCAGCTTACAGGGGGCGCGGTACACCTTC. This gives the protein CASSLQGARYTF. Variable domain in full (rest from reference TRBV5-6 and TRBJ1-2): DAGVTQSPTHLIKTRGQQVTLRCSPKSGHDTVSWYQQALGQGPQFIFQYYEEEERQRGNFPDRFSGHQFPNYSSELNVNALLLGDSALYLCASSLQGARYTFGSGTRLTVV.

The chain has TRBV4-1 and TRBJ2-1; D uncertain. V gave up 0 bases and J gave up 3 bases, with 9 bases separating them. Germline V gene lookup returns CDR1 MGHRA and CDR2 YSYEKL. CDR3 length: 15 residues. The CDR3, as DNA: TGCGCCAGCAGCCAAGACAGCGAGAACTACAATGAGCAGTTCTTC. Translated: CASSQDSENYNEQFF.

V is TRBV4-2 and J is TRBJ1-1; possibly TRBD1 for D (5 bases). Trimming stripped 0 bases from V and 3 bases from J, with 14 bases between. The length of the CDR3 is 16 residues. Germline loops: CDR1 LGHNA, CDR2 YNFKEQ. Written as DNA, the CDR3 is TGTGCCAGCAGCCAAGATGGGGGTGTTCGGGACACTGAAGCTTTCTTT. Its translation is CASSQDGGVRDTEAFF.